This T cell receptor (beta chain) derives from a study of blood T cells in healthy people across ages. Sample-barcoded 5' priming and a J-beta primer mix drove a second PCR of 7 to 11 cycles. There were at least 2.5 million CDR3-containing paired-end reads obtained from each sample. TCRdb fed the 5' RACE reads into MiXCR, producing one record per CDR3 protein. The repertoire holds roughly 800,000 distinct CDR3 sequences, over 45% seen once, with about 20% in the top ten. There are a few counts of this clonotype. Per the germline V gene, CDR1 is LGHNT and CDR2 is FRNRAP. Germline trimming cut 7 bases from V and 2 bases from J; bases unmatched to any gene: 14. CDR3 length: 18 amino acids.

The sequenced material came from blood. This TCR came from a man aged 25-45 years in good health. The rearrangement uses TRBV12-5 and TRBJ2-5, with 12 bases identical to TRBD2. This CDR3 is CASAGATSGSWSQETQYF. In DNA, the CDR3 is TGTGCTAGTGCCGGTGCGACTAGCGGGAGCTGGTCGCAAGAGACCCAGTACTTC.